What follows are 29 T cell receptor beta chains derived from one specimen sequenced in a study of T cells in Graves' hyperthyroidism and ophthalmopathy. What was amplified from RNA transcripts were TCR beta CDR3 regions. The TCR CDR3 first-round RT-PCR relied on the HTBI primer set. One entry per CDR3 protein results from TCRdb running MiXCR on the multiplex PCR reads. The sample yields 340,000 or so distinct CDR3 sequences, roughly 18% seen once. Sequencing was performed on blood. The receptor source for this set is a woman between 50 and 59 years old with Graves' hyperthyroidism.

This clonotype came up many times. This chain links TRBV5-1 with TRBJ2-1; D is ambiguous. Germline CDR1 reads SGHRS; CDR2 reads YFSETQ. CDR3 length equals 13 residues. The V and J ends lost 0 bases and 7 bases respectively, with 8 bases between them. In DNA form, the CDR3 reads TGCGCCAGCAGCTTGGACGTCGGGAATGAGCAGTTCTTC. Translating gives CASSLDVGNEQFF.

This clonotype was observed many times. The chain is built from TRBV11-2 and TRBJ1-1; D is unresolved. CDR1 is SGHAT, CDR2 FQNNGV, per germline. The CDR3 has 14 residues. V was pared by 5 bases and J by 7 bases, with 17 bases between. CDR3 nucleotides: TGTGCCAGCAGCCCCCGATTCGAGTCCCTTGAAGCTTTCTTT. It specifies CASSPRFESLEAFF.

This chain links TRBV19 with TRBJ1-5; weak D call: TRBD1 (6 bases). CDR1 is LNHDA, CDR2 SQIVND, per germline (reference sequence). The CDR3 extends over 16 amino acids. Trimming pared 1 base from V and 4 bases from J, leaving 14 bases between. CDR3 DNA sequence: TGTGCCAGTAGTATAGTTCCAGGGGTAGGGAATCAGCCCCAGCATTTT. Translating it yields CASSIVPGVGNQPQHF.

CDR3 protein: CASSRPGQGGYTF. Written as DNA, the CDR3 is TGTGCCAGCAGCCGACCGGGACAGGGCGGCTACACCTTC. J is TRBJ1-2 and V is TRBV12-3 or TRBV12-4, with 9 positions matching TRBD1. The CDR3 is made up of 13 amino acids. The trim removed 6 bases at V and 8 bases at J, leaving 7 bases unmatched.

This sequence joins TRBV5-1 and TRBJ1-2; no clear D gene. V lost 1 base, J lost 3 bases, and 7 bases lay in between. CDR3 length: 13 residues. CDR1 and CDR2 from the germline V gene are SGHRS and YFSETQ. In DNA form, the CDR3 reads TGCGCCAGCAGCTTGAAAGGAGACTATGGCTACACCTTC. It translates to CASSLKGDYGYTF. The full variable domain, completed using reference TRBV5-1 and TRBJ1-2, is KAGVTQTPRYLIKTRGQQVTLSCSPISGHRSVSWYQQTPGQGLQFLFEYFSETQRNKGNFPGRFSGRQFSNSRSEMNVSTLELGDSALYLCASSLKGDYGYTFGSGTRLTVV.

This clonotype was found many times. The chain recombines TRBV7-6 with TRBJ2-5; 7 bases line up with TRBD2. After removal of 1 base from V and 0 bases from J, the junction contained 11 bases not matched to a gene. The CDR3 runs to 18 residues. Germline V gene lookup returns CDR1 SGHVS and CDR2 FNYEAQ. CDR3 residues: CASSLEPTSAAYQETQYF. CDR3 DNA: TGTGCCAGCAGCTTAGAGCCCACTAGCGCCGCTTACCAAGAGACCCAGTACTTC.

In its sample, this clonotype was seen many times. The genes are TRBV5-1 and TRBJ2-1, with D possibly TRBD2 on 6 matching bases. The germline V and J ends were trimmed by 4 bases and 0 bases, with 14 bases remaining between them. The germline V gene encodes CDR1 SGHRS and CDR2 YFSETQ. CDR3 length: 16 amino acids. The CDR3 region is CASSQPLASSYNEQFF. CDR3 DNA: TGCGCCAGCAGCCAACCGCTAGCGAGCTCCTACAATGAGCAGTTCTTC. Combining the CDR3 with reference TRBV5-1 and TRBJ2-1 gives the whole variable domain KAGVTQTPRYLIKTRGQQVTLSCSPISGHRSVSWYQQTPGQGLQFLFEYFSETQRNKGNFPGRFSGRQFSNSRSEMNVSTLELGDSALYLCASSQPLASSYNEQFFGPGTRLTVL.

With respect to this clonotype: This may stem from a read error, because a much larger clone lies one nucleotide away. The J gene is TRBJ1-1, the V gene TRBV7-9; no firm D call. This CDR3 contains 15 residues. Per the germline V gene, CDR1 is SEHNR and CDR2 is FQNEAQ (reference sequence). CDR3 in DNA: TGTGCCAGCAGCTATCAAGGGCTGGCGAACACTAAAGCTTTCTTT. This encodes CASSYQGLANTKAFF.

The chain carries TRBV28 and TRBJ2-6; D gene ambiguous. Between the trimmed V and J ends, which lost 4 bases and 0 bases, there was a span of 4 bases. The germline gives CDR1 MDHEN, CDR2 SYDVKM. The CDR3 has 14 residues. CDR3 sequence reads: CASSYASGANVLTF. The CDR3 DNA reads as TGTGCCAGCAGTTACGCCTCTGGGGCCAACGTCCTGACTTTC.

The sample holds a few counts of this clonotype. The chain is built from TRBV7-8 and TRBJ1-4; 10 bases map to TRBD1. The CDR3 has 15 residues. V lost 5 bases and J lost 7; bases outside the gene matches: 7. Germline V gene lookup returns CDR1 SGHVS and CDR2 FQNEAQ. The CDR3 spells CASSPRQGAGEKLFF. CDR3 DNA: TGTGCCAGCAGCCCCCGACAGGGGGCTGGTGAAAAACTGTTTTTT. The complete variable domain, with remaining parts taken from reference TRBV7-8 and TRBJ1-4, reads GAGVSQSPRYKVAKRGQDVALRCDPISGHVSLFWYQQALGQGPEFLTYFQNEAQLDKSGLPSDRFFAERPEGSVSTLKIQRTQQEDSAVYLCASSPRQGAGEKLFFGSGTQLSVL.

There are many counts of this clonotype. The chain employs TRBV19 and TRBJ2-5; D is unclear. This CDR3 spans 14 amino acids. Germline V gene sequence: CDR1 LNHDA, CDR2 SQIVND (reference sequence). V lost 3 bases to trimming and J lost 5 bases, with 13 bases between them. CDR3 residues: CASSIMVSTETQYF. The CDR3 DNA is TGTGCCAGTAGTATTATGGTGTCCACGGAGACCCAGTACTTC.

V gene TRBV6-2 or TRBV6-3 combines with J gene TRBJ2-1; the D is unclear. CDR3 length equals 14 residues. Trimming took 0 bases from V and 7 from J, leaving 10 bases between them. CDR1 MNHEY and CDR2 SVGEGT come from the germline V gene. The CDR3 DNA is TGTGCCAGCAGTTACTCGTTAGACTTAAATGAGCAGTTCTTC. Translating it yields CASSYSLDLNEQFF.

The sample holds many counts of this clonotype. This chain uses TRBV20-1 with TRBJ2-4, with 9 bases lining up with TRBD2. There are 16 residues in the CDR3. Per the germline V gene, CDR1 is DFQATT and CDR2 is SNEGSKA (reference sequence). Trimming removed 4 bases from V and 0 bases from J; junction bases left unmatched: 7. The CDR3 region has the DNA TGCAGTGCTAAAGATCTAGCGGGGCTAGCCAAAAACATTCAGTACTTC. This codes for CSAKDLAGLAKNIQYF.

The chain joins TRBV20-1 to TRBJ1-5, with 7 bases lining up with TRBD1. The CDR3 extends over 14 amino acids. With V trimmed by 6 bases and J by 1 base, 6 bases remained unmatched. Germline CDR1 DFQATT, CDR2 SNEGSKA (reference sequence). CDR3 coding DNA: TGCAGTGCCCCTACAGGGGCAAGCAATCAGCCCCAGCATTTT. Translation gives CSAPTGASNQPQHF.

As to this clonotype: This may stem from a read error, because a much larger clone lies one nucleotide away. The CDR3 reads CASSLRPGQGFYEQYF. The CDR3 DNA follows: TGTGCCAGCAGTTTAAGGCCGGGACAGGGCTTCTACGAGCAGTACTTC. This chain uses TRBV28 with TRBJ2-7, with 9 bases fitting TRBD1. The CDR3 runs 16 residues. J lost 3 bases, V lost 2 bases, and 8 bases had no gene match. Germline CDR1 and CDR2: MDHEN and SYDVKM.

This clonotype was seen a few times. V gene TRBV2 combines with J gene TRBJ1-6, with D tentatively TRBD1 (6 bases). The CDR3 sequence is 15 residues long. Deletions cut 5 bases from V and 2 bases from J, with 10 bases between. From germline, CDR1 is SNHLY and CDR2 FYNNEI. The CDR3 is CASSHREPYNSPLHF. The CDR3 nucleotides read TGTGCCAGCAGTCACAGGGAACCCTATAATTCACCCCTCCACTTT.

This clonotype has at least ten counts. The J gene is TRBJ1-6, the V gene TRBV5-1; tentative D call: TRBD1 (5 bases). V was shortened by 0 bases and J by 10 bases, with 14 bases between the two germline ends. The CDR3 runs to 15 residues. CDR1 and CDR2 (germline): SGHRS, YFSETQ. The CDR3 nucleotides are TGCGCCAGCAGCTTGGCGGGGACTACGGCATCACCCCTCCACTTT. Translated, it gives CASSLAGTTASPLHF.

This clonotype has a handful of counts. The chain is built from TRBV10-3 and TRBJ1-3; 7 nucleotides agree with TRBD1. Germline CDR1 ENHRY, CDR2 SYGVKD. After removal of 6 bases from V and 4 bases from J, the junction contained 12 bases not matched to a gene. The CDR3 is 16 amino acids. For the CDR3, the DNA is TGTGCCATCAGAACAAACAGGGGCACTGGCGGAAACACCATATATTTT. The encoded protein is CAIRTNRGTGGNTIYF.

This clonotype was detected many times. The gene calls are TRBV12-3 or TRBV12-4 and TRBJ2-7, with a tentative D call TRBD1 (6 bases). The CDR3 is 13 amino acids. The V and J ends lost 5 bases and 0 bases respectively, with 8 bases between them. CDR3 nucleotide sequence: TGTGCCAGCAGTGGGACAAGCTCCTACGAGCAGTACGTC. The encoded protein is CASSGTSSYEQYV.

CDR3 nucleotides: TGTGCCATCAGTGAGTCAAGGACGGGGAACACTGAAGCTTTCTTT. This sequence encodes CAISESRTGNTEAFF. The chain carries TRBV10-3 and TRBJ1-1; D remains unclear. Trimming left V 0 bases short and J 1 base short, with 9 bases between. From germline, CDR1 is ENHRY and CDR2 SYGVKD. CDR3 length: 15 amino acids.

The sample holds a few counts of this clonotype. The gene calls are TRBV5-5 and TRBJ1-2, with D tentatively TRBD1 (5 bases). This CDR3 spans 12 amino acids. CDR1 is SGHKS, CDR2 YYEKEE, per germline (reference sequence). Trimming removed 2 bases at V and 6 bases at J, with 8 bases between. CDR3 amino acids: CASSFWGDGYTF. The DNA of the CDR3 is TGTGCCAGCAGCTTTTGGGGCGATGGCTACACCTTC.

The table lists this clonotype with many counts. This chain links TRBV12-3 or TRBV12-4 with TRBJ2-1; 10 nucleotides match TRBD2. J lost 4 bases, V lost 7 bases, and 10 bases had no gene match. The CDR3 covers 16 residues. The CDR3 coding sequence is TGTGCCAGCACCCCGGGAGGGACTAGCGTGTACAATGAGCAGTTCTTC. It specifies CASTPGGTSVYNEQFF.

This clonotype was recorded at least ten times. V usage is TRBV27 and J usage is TRBJ2-1; no firm D call. The length of the CDR3 is 15 residues. CDR1 is MNHEY, CDR2 SMNVEV, per germline (reference sequence). V lost 5 bases, J lost 6 bases, and 17 bases lay in between. In DNA form, the CDR3 reads TGTGCCAGCAGTCCCTTTTCCAGAATGCGCAATGAGCAGTTCTTC. This sequence encodes CASSPFSRMRNEQFF.

This clonotype turned up a few times. The V call is TRBV28, the J call TRBJ2-3; 9 bases match TRBD1. V was pared by 7 bases and J by 4 bases, with 9 bases of the junction left unmatched. The CDR3 has 15 amino acids. Per germline, CDR1 MDHEN and CDR2 SYDVKM. CDR3 nucleotides: TGTGCCAGCACCGGATCAGGACAGGGGTCAGATACGCAGTATTTT. It codes for CASTGSGQGSDTQYF.

This clonotype came up many times. The chain employs TRBV5-1 and TRBJ2-1; the match to TRBD1 covers 7 bases. Germline CDR1 SGHRS, CDR2 YFSETQ. The length of the CDR3 is 16 residues. Germline trimming cut 5 bases from V and 6 bases from J; bases unmatched to any gene: 14. The CDR3 DNA follows: TGCGCCAGCAGAGACGCCCGACAGGGTGCCAGCAATGAGCAGTTCTTC. This encodes CASRDARQGASNEQFF. The whole variable domain, filled in from reference TRBV5-1 and TRBJ2-1, reads KAGVTQTPRYLIKTRGQQVTLSCSPISGHRSVSWYQQTPGQGLQFLFEYFSETQRNKGNFPGRFSGRQFSNSRSEMNVSTLELGDSALYLCASRDARQGASNEQFFGPGTRLTVL.

The genes are TRBV29-1 and TRBJ2-7, with 7 bases matching TRBD2. This CDR3 has 15 residues. Germline-derived CDR1 and CDR2 are SQVTM and ANQGSEA. The V and J ends lost 1 base and 2 bases, in that order; junction bases with no gene match: 8. The DNA of the CDR3 is TGCAGCGTTGAAGGAGGTCGGGGGGAAACCTACGAGCAGTACGTC. The encoded protein is CSVEGGRGETYEQYV.

This clonotype was detected only a few times. The chain carries TRBV6-1 and TRBJ2-1, with unresolved D. Germline V gives CDR1 MNHNS, CDR2 SASEGT. The CDR3 spans 11 residues. Trimming stripped 7 bases from V and 9 bases from J, with 10 bases between. The CDR3 here is CASNEGREQFF. In DNA form, the CDR3 reads TGTGCCAGCAACGAAGGGCGTGAGCAGTTCTTC.

This clonotype appeared a few times. The chain recombines TRBV6-5 with TRBJ1-2; tentative D call: TRBD1 (5 bases). The CDR3 is made up of 13 amino acids. CDR1 and CDR2 from the germline V gene are MNHEY and SVGAGI. The V end was cut by 5 bases, the J end by 8 bases, with 15 bases between. This CDR3 is CASSTGGLRGYTF. The CDR3 nucleotides are TGTGCCAGCAGTACGGGGGGACTACGGGGCTACACCTTC.

This clonotype showed up many times. The rearrangement links TRBV5-1 to TRBJ2-1, with D maybe TRBD2 (7 bases). Trimming took 0 bases from V and 8 from J, leaving 18 bases between them. Per the germline V gene, CDR1 is SGHRS and CDR2 is YFSETQ. This CDR3 comprises 16 residues. The CDR3 DNA follows: TGCGCCAGCAGCTTGGCTTGGGGGGGGCCTATCGATGAGCAGTTCTTC. Its protein product is CASSLAWGGPIDEQFF. The full variable domain, in which reference TRBV5-1 and TRBJ2-1 provide the parts outside the CDR3, is KAGVTQTPRYLIKTRGQQVTLSCSPISGHRSVSWYQQTPGQGLQFLFEYFSETQRNKGNFPGRFSGRQFSNSRSEMNVSTLELGDSALYLCASSLAWGGPIDEQFFGPGTRLTVL.